In its sample, the clone carrying this T cell receptor beta chain was seen many times. The data originate from a study of spatial heterogeneity in lung cancer. Across the whole study: Any follow-up PBMC samples that were available went on to be sequenced, and the median time to follow-up was roughly two years after resection. The study observed each unique TCR and UMI combination more than ten times on average in raw reads.

Documented time point: blood at routine non-recurrence follow-up after resection. From tumor, nontumor lung or frozen PBMC, whole RNA was taken unsorted for sequencing. Germline CDR1 is SGHAT and CDR2 is FQNNGV. The CDR3 is made up of 13 amino acids. The ends were cut back, 5 bases at V and 7 bases at J, with 13 bases in the middle. One entry per CDR3 protein, called by TCRdb with MiXCR from the 5' RACE reads. The table records under 150,000 distinct CDR3 sequences, roughly an eighth of them present only once. The chain employs TRBV11-2 and TRBJ2-3; TRBD1 is a possible D gene (6 bases). This specimen consisted of PBMCs, obtained at follow-up. This receptor was identified in a male donor with early-stage non-small cell lung cancer. CDR3 sequence reads: CASSTLGTYTQYF. CDR3 DNA sequence: TGTGCCAGCAGCACGCTCGGGACATATACGCAGTATTTT.